These 28 T cell receptor beta chains share one sample of origin, sequenced in a study of vaccination and CD4 T cells after COVID-19. Treatment indicated: roughly ten-day PBMC culture with coronavirus spike peptide pools or control peptides (ViraFEST assay). With the Oncomine TCR Beta short-read assay, DNA from cultured CD4+ T cells was sequenced. A single record per CDR3 protein comes from TCRdb applying MiXCR to the PCR reads. The table has about 14,000 distinct CDR3 sequences, roughly a third seen once; the top ten hold roughly a tenth. These receptors lack a known antigen. The material was CD4+ T cells from blood, cultured in vitro, obtained after SARS-CoV-2 vaccination. These receptors originate from a human donor who had recovered from COVID-19.

The sample holds a few counts of this clonotype. The rearrangement uses TRBV7-9 and TRBJ1-4; 8 nucleotides line up with TRBD1. V gave up 1 base and J gave up 8 bases; unmatched junction bases: 6. This CDR3 has 15 residues. Germline V lookup: CDR1 SEHNR, CDR2 FQNEAQ (reference sequence). CDR3 in DNA: TGTGCCAGCAGCTTAGGGGACAGGAGGAACGAAAAACTGTTTTTT. Translated: CASSLGDRRNEKLFF.

The rearrangement uses TRBV5-5 and TRBJ2-7; D not certain. V lost 0 bases and J lost 6, with 19 bases in between. The CDR3 contains 16 residues. Germline lookup yields CDR1 SGHKS and CDR2 YYEKEE (reference sequence). In DNA, the CDR3 is TGTGCCAGCAGCTTGGCGTCGGCCTATTCCTCCCTCGAGCAGTACTTC. Amino acids: CASSLASAYSSLEQYF.

The V and J genes are TRBV20-1 and TRBJ2-1, with 7 bases fitting TRBD1. In germline, CDR1 is DFQATT, CDR2 SNEGSKA (reference sequence). Trimming removed 3 bases from V and 4 bases from J; junction bases left unmatched: 6. This CDR3 has 14 amino acids. CDR3 sequence reads: CSARGLGQYNEQFF. The CDR3 DNA reads as TGCAGTGCTAGGGGGCTGGGACAGTACAATGAGCAGTTCTTC.

V usage is TRBV18 and J usage is TRBJ1-5; D is perhaps TRBD1 (5 bases). CDR1 and CDR2 from the germline V gene are KGHSH and LQKENI. Between the trimmed V and J ends, which lost 5 bases and 6 bases, there was a span of 8 bases. CDR3 length: 12 residues. As DNA, the CDR3 is TGTGCCAGCTCAGGGGGGACTCAGCCCCAGCATTTT. Translation: CASSGGTQPQHF.

In regard to this clonotype: Since the CDR3 does not end with the conserved phenylalanine or tryptophan, this likely comes from a read error. This chain connects TRBV28 to TRBJ1-1; the D gene is possibly TRBD1 (6 bases). V was trimmed by 1 base and J by 7 bases, leaving 7 bases between them. CDR3 length: 12 amino acids. The germline V gene encodes CDR1 MDHEN and CDR2 SYDVKM. The CDR3 region is CASSLLQGEAFL. The CDR3 DNA reads as TGTGCCAGCAGTTTATTACAGGGTGAAGCTTTCTTG.

V usage is TRBV20-1 and J usage is TRBJ1-6; 10 bases match TRBD1. CDR1 is DFQATT and CDR2 is SNEGSKA in the germline V gene (reference sequence). The CDR3 contains 15 residues. The V gene end was trimmed by 5 bases and the J gene end by 8 bases; junction bases not matched to a gene: 9. This CDR3 is CSAARDRGKDSPLHF. CDR3 bases: TGCAGTGCTGCCCGGGACAGGGGCAAGGATTCACCCCTCCACTTT.

This chain uses TRBV19 with TRBJ2-5; 10 nucleotides agree with TRBD2. The germline V gene encodes CDR1 LNHDA and CDR2 SQIVND (reference sequence). V was pared by 3 bases and J by 5 bases, with 12 bases of the junction left unmatched. The CDR3 is 17 amino acids. As DNA, the CDR3 is TGTGCCAGTAGTATTGCCAGCGGGAGGGCCGGGGGGGAGACCCAGTACTTC. It encodes CASSIASGRAGGETQYF.

The genes are TRBV4-3 and TRBJ1-1; D unresolved. The CDR3 runs 15 residues. V lost 0 bases and J lost 4, with 12 bases in between. Germline lookup yields CDR1 LGHNA and CDR2 YSLEER. The CDR3 DNA reads as TGCGCCAGCAGCCAAGATGTGGGGTCTGGCACTGAAGCTTTCTTT. This encodes CASSQDVGSGTEAFF.

By sample share, this clonotype is medium-sized. The chain joins TRBV20-1 to TRBJ1-3; maybe TRBD1 (5 bases). CDR1 is DFQATT and CDR2 is SNEGSKA in the germline V gene (reference sequence). The CDR3 has 14 amino acids. Between the trimmed V and J ends, which lost 5 bases and 0 bases, there was a span of 11 bases. This chain's CDR3 is CSAGTGLSGNTIYF. DNA of the CDR3: TGCAGTGCTGGAACAGGTCTCTCTGGAAACACCATATATTTT.

The V gene is TRBV28, the J gene TRBJ2-7; 10 nucleotides match TRBD2. Unmatched junction bases numbered 3, after V lost 2 bases and J lost 5 bases. The CDR3 runs 14 residues. Germline V gene data show CDR1 as MDHEN and CDR2 as SYDVKM. The CDR3 protein is CASSLIAGGNEQYF. In DNA form, the CDR3 reads TGTGCCAGCAGTTTAATAGCGGGAGGAAACGAGCAGTACTTC.

The sample holds a few counts of this clonotype. The gene calls are TRBV20-1 and TRBJ1-1; 8 bases are a match to TRBD1. Germline loops: CDR1 DFQATT, CDR2 SNEGSKA (reference sequence). V gave up 6 bases and J gave up 5 bases; unmatched junction bases: 14. The CDR3 loop spans 15 amino acids. The CDR3, as DNA: TGCAGTGCAAAGAGGGGGAGGACAGGGCCGACTGAAGCTTTCTTT. It codes for CSAKRGRTGPTEAFF.

The J gene is TRBJ2-7, the V gene TRBV6-5, with 13 bases that match TRBD2. CDR1 and CDR2 (germline): MNHEY, SVGAGI. V dropped 0 bases and J dropped 3; count of bases not matched to a gene: 8. The CDR3 runs 18 residues. CDR3 in amino acids: CASSYSLPGLAGVYEQYF. CDR3 nucleotides: TGTGCCAGCAGTTACTCTCTCCCTGGACTAGCGGGAGTCTACGAGCAGTACTTC.

The rearrangement uses TRBV7-6 and TRBJ2-3; 7 bases align to TRBD2. CDR3 length: 15 residues. V lost 8 bases, J lost 6 bases, and 14 bases stayed unmatched. The germline V gene has CDR1 SGHVS and CDR2 FNYEAQ. The CDR3 spells CASGLTSAPRDTQYF. The CDR3 region has the DNA TGTGCCAGCGGACTTACTAGCGCACCTAGGGATACGCAGTATTTT.

The table lists this clonotype with a few counts. The rearrangement uses TRBV7-9 and TRBJ1-3, with D possibly being TRBD1 (6 bases). The CDR3 covers 15 residues. Per the germline V gene, CDR1 is SEHNR and CDR2 is FQNEAQ (reference sequence). V lost 5 bases and J 3 bases, leaving 14 bases between the germline ends. The CDR3 nucleotides read TGTGCCAGCAGCCTGGGAGACAGGCTTGGAAACACCATATATTTT. Translating it yields CASSLGDRLGNTIYF.

This chain connects TRBV24-1 to TRBJ2-5, with D maybe TRBD1 (5 bases). V lost 9 bases to trimming and J lost 1 base, with 11 bases between them. In germline, CDR1 is KGHDR, CDR2 SFDVKD. This CDR3 has 13 residues. The CDR3 here is CATRGQLQETQYF. In DNA form, the CDR3 reads TGTGCCACCCGAGGACAACTCCAAGAGACCCAGTACTTC.

The V call is TRBV12-3 or TRBV12-4, the J call TRBJ1-2; TRBD1 might be the D (6 bases). V dropped 6 bases and J dropped 0 bases, with 17 bases sitting between them. This CDR3 is 16 amino acids long. The CDR3 region has the DNA TGTGCCAGCAGCCCTCAAACAGGGAACTCTAACTATGGCTACACCTTC. Translation: CASSPQTGNSNYGYTF.

The chain couples TRBV28 to TRBJ2-1, with D perhaps matching TRBD1 (6 bases). V was clipped by 6 bases and J by 8 bases, with 20 bases between them. The germline V gene has CDR1 MDHEN and CDR2 SYDVKM. CDR3 size: 15 residues. The CDR3 nucleotides are TGTGCCAGCAGAGATGACGGAACAGGGTTCCATGAGCAGTTCTTC. Its translation is CASRDDGTGFHEQFF. The full variable domain, with the rest looked up from reference TRBV28 and TRBJ2-1, is DVKVTQSSRYLVKRTGEKVFLECVQDMDHENMFWYRQDPGLGLRLIYFSYDVKMKEKGDIPEGYSVSREKKERFSLILESASTNQTSMYLCASRDDGTGFHEQFFGPGTRLTVL.

A few counts support this clonotype. V and J are TRBV27 and TRBJ1-2; D perhaps matches TRBD1 (5 bases). The germline V gene has CDR1 MNHEY and CDR2 SMNVEV (reference sequence). Trimming took 6 bases from V and 4 from J, leaving 18 bases between them. The CDR3 runs 15 residues. CDR3 loop: CASSSHVGGSYGYTF. The CDR3 coding sequence is TGTGCCAGCAGCTCCCACGTGGGGGGAAGCTATGGCTACACCTTC.

The chain is built from TRBV11-2 and TRBJ2-7; TRBD2 matches 8 bases. This CDR3 is 14 amino acids long. Per the germline V gene, CDR1 is SGHAT and CDR2 is FQNNGV. V shed 5 bases, J shed 4 bases, and the junction held 7 bases outside the gene matches. CDR3 amino acids: CASSRRTSPYEQYF. CDR3 coding DNA: TGTGCCAGCAGCAGGAGGACTAGCCCGTACGAGCAGTACTTC.

The CDR3, as DNA: TGCAGTGCTACAGGACAGGGGGCGACGCACTATGGCTACACCTTC. Translation gives CSATGQGATHYGYTF. This chain uses TRBV20-1 with TRBJ1-2, with 11 positions matching TRBD1. Trimming cost V 4 bases and J 3 bases; bases outside gene matches: 7. Germline V gene sequence: CDR1 DFQATT, CDR2 SNEGSKA (reference sequence). The CDR3 totals 15 residues.

This sequence joins TRBV4-3 and TRBJ2-2, with a possible D match to TRBD2 (5 bases). V was shortened by 1 base and J by 5 bases, with 11 bases between the two germline ends. Germline V CDR1 and CDR2: LGHNA, YSLEER. The CDR3 extends over 15 amino acids. CDR3 protein: CASSQGGKGTGELFF. The CDR3 nucleotides are TGCGCCAGCAGCCAAGGAGGGAAGGGAACCGGGGAGCTGTTTTTT.

This clonotype has more than one count but fewer than ten. The chain joins TRBV20-1 to TRBJ2-5; 7 positions agree with TRBD2. From germline, CDR1 is DFQATT and CDR2 SNEGSKA (reference sequence). V shed 3 bases, J shed 9 bases, and the junction held 13 bases outside the gene matches. The CDR3 length is 14 residues. In DNA, the CDR3 is TGCAGTGCTAGTGGGGAAAGGGTTCGGGGGGCCCAGTACTTC. This gives the protein CSASGERVRGAQYF.

This clonotype was recorded a few times. The CDR3 DNA is TGTGCCACCAGCCCACTTCGGGACGGGGCCAACGTCCTGACTTTC. This gives the protein CATSPLRDGANVLTF. This chain links TRBV15 with TRBJ2-6; D could derive from TRBD1 or TRBD2 (5 bases each). CDR1 and CDR2 from the germline V gene are LNHNV and YYDKDF (reference sequence). V lost 5 bases and J 4 bases, leaving 12 bases between the germline ends. The CDR3 covers 15 residues.

The gene calls are TRBV7-6 and TRBJ2-1; 7 bases align to TRBD2. The CDR3 consists of 14 residues. J gave up 10 bases and V 1 base, and 7 bases lay outside the gene matches. Germline CDR1 SGHVS, CDR2 FNYEAQ. The CDR3 sequence: CASSLGTLADEQFF. The CDR3, as DNA: TGTGCCAGCAGCTTAGGGACCCTAGCGGACGAGCAGTTCTTC.

The V gene is TRBV27, the J gene TRBJ2-5, with no clear D. Trimming took off 4 bases at V and 1 base at J, with 7 bases between the two ends. The CDR3 consists of 13 residues. Germline V CDR1 and CDR2: MNHEY, SMNVEV (reference sequence). The CDR3 sequence is CASSWAGQETQYF. CDR3 in DNA: TGTGCCAGCAGTTGGGCAGGCCAAGAGACCCAGTACTTC.

This clonotype was counted only a few times. The chain is built from TRBV6-1 and TRBJ2-1, with a possible D match to TRBD1 (7 bases). The CDR3 loop spans 13 amino acids. The germline V gene has CDR1 MNHNS and CDR2 SASEGT. Trimming cost V 7 bases and J 7 bases, with 14 bases left between them. CDR3 protein: CASTAQGGNEQFF. The CDR3 coding sequence is TGTGCCAGCACCGCCCAGGGGGGAAATGAGCAGTTCTTC.

The V call is TRBV6-5, the J call TRBJ2-7; TRBD1 matches 9 bases. In germline, CDR1 is MNHEY, CDR2 SVGAGI. This CDR3 is built from 15 residues. J gave up 2 bases and V 0 bases, and 2 bases lay outside the gene matches. The CDR3 spells CASSYSGTGTYEQYF. The CDR3 DNA reads TGTGCCAGCAGTTACTCCGGGACAGGGACCTACGAGCAGTACTTC.

This clonotype was seen a handful of times. The gene calls are TRBV7-2 and TRBJ1-2; tentatively, D is TRBD1 (6 bases). The V gene's germline CDR1 is SGHTA and CDR2 FQGNSA. V was shortened by 5 bases and J by 8 bases, with 15 bases between the two germline ends. CDR3 length: 13 residues. The CDR3 spells CASSVTGRQGYTF. The CDR3 coding sequence is TGTGCCAGCAGCGTAACAGGGCGTCAAGGCTACACCTTC.